The next 6 T cell receptor beta chains were all read from a single sample in a study of OX40 agonist ivuxolimab in advanced cancers. Method: immunoSEQ multiplex PCR; TCRdb's copy keeps in-frame clones and lacks some. The sample shows about 89,000 clones, around nine tenths of them seen only once. The source material was CD4+ or CD8+ T cells sorted from blood, sampled in a trial of the OX40 agonist ivuxolimab. All receptors come from an adult with an advanced solid tumor such as melanoma, head and neck, liver or kidney cancer.

The chain is built from TRBV9 and TRBJ2-3; tentatively, D is TRBD1 (6 bases). The CDR3 has 16 amino acids. The germline V gene encodes CDR1 SGDLS and CDR2 YYNGEE. Trimming pared 4 bases from V and 2 bases from J, leaving 17 bases between. The CDR3 loop is CASSPREGVFTDTQYF. CDR3 sequence (DNA): TGTGCCAGCAGCCCCCGAGAGGGGGTCTTCACAGATACGCAGTATTTT.

V is TRBV25-1 and J is TRBJ2-1, with D hard to call. The ends were cut back, 2 bases at V and 10 bases at J, with 6 bases in the middle. Germline V CDR1 and CDR2: MGHDK, SYGVNS. CDR3 length: 11 amino acids. CDR3 DNA: TGTGCCAGCAGTGAAGGGTTCGAGCAGTTCTTC. Its translation is CASSEGFEQFF.

V gene TRBV6-1 combines with J gene TRBJ2-3; 12 bases match TRBD1. The CDR3 contains 13 residues. Unmatched junction bases numbered 6, after V lost 9 bases and J lost 8 bases. CDR1 is MNHNS, CDR2 SASEGT, per germline. CDR3 in DNA: TGTGCCAGTCGGGACAGGGGGCTGGTTACGCAGTATTTT. It specifies CASRDRGLVTQYF.

In its sample, this clone was seen once. The chain couples TRBV4-2 to TRBJ2-3, with 10 bases fitting TRBD1. V shed 4 bases, J shed 3 bases, and the junction held 7 bases outside the gene matches. There are 16 residues in the CDR3. CDR1 is LGHNA and CDR2 is YNFKEQ in the germline V gene. The chain's CDR3 is CASSRTPGQGTDTQYF. CDR3 nucleotide sequence: TGTGCCAGCAGCCGGACCCCGGGACAGGGGACAGATACGCAGTATTTT.

The chain employs TRBV19 and TRBJ2-7; 7 positions match TRBD2. CDR3 length equals 16 residues. J gave up 0 bases and V 1 base, and 6 bases lay outside the gene matches. The germline V gene has CDR1 LNHDA and CDR2 SQIVND (reference sequence). In DNA, the CDR3 is TGTGCCAGTAGTATAGGAGTAGGGACTAACTCCTACGAGCAGTACTTC. It translates to CASSIGVGTNSYEQYF.

This clone has a handful of counts. J is TRBJ2-3 and V is TRBV11-3; D is possibly TRBD1 (5 bases). The CDR3 totals 12 residues. Looked up from germline, CDR1 is SGHNT and CDR2 is YENEEA. V lost 5 bases and J 6 bases, leaving 9 bases between the germline ends. CDR3 sequence reads: CASSQGADTQYF. As DNA, the CDR3 is TGTGCCAGCAGCCAAGGGGCGGATACGCAGTATTTT.